This T cell receptor beta chain was captured by sequencing in a study of shared clonotypes between healthy human individuals. Findings and caveats of the study: Blood alone was sampled, and tissue repertoires likely differ. In having few donors, the study represented limited genetic and exposure-history diversity. Shared clonotypes: 4.5% to 5% naive CD4, roughly 4% naive CD8, 2.3% memory CD4, 0.4% to 0.5% memory CD8.

Deep-level running was used for the assay. The protocol was immunoSEQ multiplex PCR, while the TCRdb copy is restricted to in-frame clones and leaves out a portion. The data contain around 600,000 clones, roughly 98% of them singletons. Remarks on this clone: Its specificity is unknown.

Only CD45RO-negative cells positively selected for CCR7 counted as naive CD8 cells, so terminally differentiated effector memory CD45RA+ cells were excluded. The CDR3 runs to 11 residues. The ends were cut back, 5 bases at V and 7 bases at J, with 8 bases in the middle. CDR1 is MNHEY, CDR2 SMNVEV, per germline (reference sequence). V usage is TRBV27 and J usage is TRBJ2-5; D not resolved. The TCR originated in a young man in good health. The sequencing input was naive CD8+ T cells sorted from blood. The CDR3 sequence: CASSLFGTQYF. CDR3 bases: TGTGCCAGCAGTCTCTTCGGGACCCAGTACTTC.